The following is a T cell receptor beta chain sequence with its context. This entry comes from a study of CD8+ T cells in alopecia areata. The germline V gene encodes CDR1 LNHDA and CDR2 SQIVND (reference sequence). This CDR3 is built from 19 residues. Trimming removed 7 bases at V and 1 base at J, with 26 bases between. Extracted RNA was reverse transcribed into cDNA, the sequencing template. The data were produced by immunoSEQ multiplex PCR, yet TCRdb's version contains in-frame clones alone and is incomplete. This table holds 160,000 or so clones, just over 65% found once. The gene calls are TRBV19 and TRBJ1-5; D is undetermined. The sequencing used CD8+ T cells sorted from blood, collected at week 0. This receptor was obtained from a human donor with alopecia areata. The CDR3 loop reads CASTSGRLRATSSNQPQHF. The CDR3 nucleotides are TGTGCCAGTACCTCTGGAAGATTAAGGGCGACTTCAAGCAATCAGCCCCAGCATTTT.